These T cell receptor beta chains were read from a single sample in a study of blood T cell repertoires in COVID-19. Produced via immunoSEQ multiplex PCR; TCRdb's table is partial and in-frame only. The table lists fewer than 250,000 clones, around nine tenths of them singletons. Sequences were obtained from peripheral blood. These receptors were collected from a woman in her fifties or sixties with acute or convalescent COVID-19. Both conserved end residues are part of each CDR3. Each record gives: J gene, CDR3 length, D gene, V gene, clone size, CDR3 DNA, CDR3 protein. A D gene is named only where the DNA matches it firmly. A clone size is listed for some rows: how often the clone was seen (once, few, many), or a class if it is expanded.

>TRBJ2-4|15|-|TRBV7-2|-
TGTGCCAGCAGCTTAGCGCGGGGACTTGAGAACATTCAGTACTTC
CASSLARGLENIQYF
>TRBJ1-2|16|TRBD1|TRBV28|-
TGTGCCAGCACCACAAGGGGACAGGGGGCGGCCTATGGCTACACCTTC
CASTTRGQGAAYGYTF
>TRBJ1-1|15|TRBD1|TRBV4-2|few
TGTGCCAGCAGCCAAGCAGTGACAGGGCTCACTGAAGCTTTCTTT
CASSQAVTGLTEAFF
>TRBJ1-2|15|TRBD1|TRBV19|-
TGTGCCAGTAGTATAATTGGGGGGACAGACGGTGGCTACACCTTC
CASSIIGGTDGGYTF
>TRBJ1-1|14|-|TRBV28|-
TGTGCCAGCACCCAGAGGGCGACGGGCCCTGAAGCTTTCTTT
CASTQRATGPEAFF
>TRBJ1-1|13|TRBD1|TRBV5-1|-
TGCGCCAGCAGCTTCCCCAGGGACAGTGAAGCTTTCTTT
CASSFPRDSEAFF
>TRBJ2-5|13|-|TRBV30|-
TGTGCCTGGAGTGTAAGAGGACTACTAAACCAGTACTTC
CAWSVRGLLNQYF
>TRBJ2-3|10|-|TRBV9|-
TGTGCCAGTTCGACAGATACGCAGTATTTT
CASSTDTQYF
>TRBJ1-1|11|-|TRBV29-1|-
TGCAGCGTTCAGGGTCTCTCTGAAGCTTTCTTT
CSVQGLSEAFF
>TRBJ1-5|12|TRBD1|TRBV28|-
TGTGCCAGCGGGACAGGCAATCAGCCCCAGCATTTT
CASGTGNQPQHF
>TRBJ2-7|14|-|TRBV5-1|-
TGCGCCAGCCGCCGGCGACTTACGGACTACGAGCAGTACTTC
CASRRRLTDYEQYF
>TRBJ1-5|18|-|TRBV19|-
TGTGCCAGTAGTATTATATTGGGGGTGGGGAGGAGCAATCAGCCCCAGCATTTT
CASSIILGVGRSNQPQHF
>TRBJ1-6|15|TRBD1|TRBV5-1|-
TGCGCCAGCAGCCCACGACAGGGTCCTTCTGGGTCCCTCCACTTT
CASSPRQGPSGSLHF
>TRBJ2-3|14|TRBD1|TRBV7-9|-
TGTGCCAGCAGCCCAGGGGGCGGCACAGATACGCAGTATTTT
CASSPGGGTDTQYF
>TRBJ1-6|15|TRBD1|TRBV7-2|-
TGTGCCAGCAGCGATAGACAGGGGGCGTATTCACCCCTCCACTTT
CASSDRQGAYSPLHF
>TRBJ2-1|16|TRBD2|TRBV7-2|-
TGTGCCAGCAGCTGGCGGGGGGGCCGATCCTACAATGAGCAGTTCTTC
CASSWRGGRSYNEQFF
>TRBJ2-7|15|-|TRBV27|-
TGTGCCAGCAGCGACAGCCCTGCTAGGGGATACGAGCAGTACTTC
CASSDSPARGYEQYF
>TRBJ2-1|17|TRBD2|TRBV4-1|-
TGCGCCAGCAGCCAAACTAGCGGGGGGGCCCCCTACAATGAGCAGTTCTTC
CASSQTSGGAPYNEQFF
>TRBJ2-7|15|TRBD1|TRBV5-1|-
TGCGCCAGCAGCCCCGGACAGGGGTCATCCTACGAGCAGTACTTC
CASSPGQGSSYEQYF
>TRBJ2-1|16|TRBD2|TRBV6-2/TRBV6-3|once
TGTGCCAGCAGTACCTTCCCGGGGGGGCAGGGCAATGAGCAGTTCTTC
CASSTFPGGQGNEQFF
>TRBJ2-7|13|TRBD1|TRBV6-5|-
TGTGCCAGCAGTCTGGGACAGGGCTACGAGCAGTACTTC
CASSLGQGYEQYF
>TRBJ2-2|15|TRBD1|TRBV3-1/TRBV3-2|-
TGTGCCAGCAGCCAAAGGGGGCGCACGACTGGGGAGCTGTTTTTT
CASSQRGRTTGELFF
>TRBJ2-3|17|TRBD2|TRBV5-4|-
TGTGCCAGCAGCCCGAGGGCTAGCGGGGGGAGCACAGATACGCAGTATTTT
CASSPRASGGSTDTQYF
>TRBJ2-7|18|TRBD2|TRBV7-2|-
TGTGCCAGCAGCCCCCAGCCCGGGACTAGCGGGTACCCCTACGAGCAGTACTTC
CASSPQPGTSGYPYEQYF
>TRBJ2-1|14|-|TRBV5-1|-
TGCGCCAGCAGCCCTTCGACTACGTACAATGAGCAGTTCTTC
CASSPSTTYNEQFF
>TRBJ1-1|14|-|TRBV30|-
TGTGCCTGGAAAAGGGAGGTATCGAACACTGAAGCTTTCTTT
CAWKREVSNTEAFF
>TRBJ1-4|16|TRBD1|TRBV10-3|-
TGTGCCATCAGTGAGTCCGACAGGGCGATTAATGAAAAACTGTTTTTT
CAISESDRAINEKLFF
>TRBJ1-3|13|TRBD1|TRBV28|-
TGTGCCAGCACTTCAATGAGGGGGCTCACCATATATTTT
CASTSMRGLTIYF
>TRBJ2-7|13|-|TRBV11-2|once
TGTGCCAGCAGCTTGTCAGGGTGGTACGAGCAGTACTTC
CASSLSGWYEQYF
>TRBJ2-1|15|TRBD1|TRBV7-2|-
TGTGCCAGCAGCTTAAGCCAGGGGGCCTACAATGAGCAGTTCTTC
CASSLSQGAYNEQFF
>TRBJ2-2|17|TRBD2|TRBV24-1|-
TGTGCCACCAGTGCAACTAGCGGGAGGGCCTTTACCGGGGAGCTGTTTTTT
CATSATSGRAFTGELFF
>TRBJ1-1|14|-|TRBV21-1|-
TGTGCCAGCAGCAATGAGGACAGGGACACTGAAGCTTTCTTT
CASSNEDRDTEAFF
>TRBJ2-7|13|TRBD1|TRBV18|-
TGTGCCAGCTCACGGACAGGGGGCTACGAGCAGTACTTC
CASSRTGGYEQYF
>TRBJ1-1|14|-|TRBV6-5|-
TGTGCCAGCAGTTACTCGGCCAGGAACACTGAAGCTTTCTTT
CASSYSARNTEAFF
>TRBJ2-1|15|TRBD2|TRBV3-1/TRBV3-2|-
TGTGCCAGCAGCCAAGCTAGCGGGAGGATGGATGAGCAGTTCTTC
CASSQASGRMDEQFF
>TRBJ2-7|15|TRBD2|TRBV19|-
TGTGCCAGTAGTCGGACTAGCGGGAGTATATACGAGCAGTACTTC
CASSRTSGSIYEQYF
>TRBJ2-7|14|TRBD2|TRBV5-6|-
TGTGCCAGCAGCTCCTTGCGGGAGACTTACGAGCAGTACTTC
CASSSLRETYEQYF
>TRBJ2-7|17|TRBD2|TRBV27|once
TGTGCCAGCAGTTTCCTCCCCAGCGGGGGGAGCTCCTACGAGCAGTACTTC
CASSFLPSGGSSYEQYF
>TRBJ2-3|12|-|TRBV9|-
TGTGCCAGCAGCGTAGTCGGGGATACGCAGTATTTT
CASSVVGDTQYF
>TRBJ2-3|15|TRBD2|TRBV6-5|-
TGTGCCAGCAGTTTAGCGGGGGTCGTTACAGATACGCAGTATTTT
CASSLAGVVTDTQYF
>TRBJ2-7|15|-|TRBV15|many
TGTGCCACCAGCAGTCCTGGTCGGAGGGAGTACGAGCAGTACTTC
CATSSPGRREYEQYF
>TRBJ2-7|14|-|TRBV3-1/TRBV3-2|-
TGTGCCAGCAGCCCCGAAGGCCTAGCCCACGAGCAGTACTTC
CASSPEGLAHEQYF
>TRBJ1-1|16|-|TRBV5-6|-
TGTGCCAGCAGCACTATGGGCCGCGGGTTGAACACTGAAGCTTTCTTT
CASSTMGRGLNTEAFF
>TRBJ1-2|15|-|TRBV19|-
TGTGCCAGTACCCCCCTCGGGCAGGGGTACTATGGCTACACCTTC
CASTPLGQGYYGYTF
>TRBJ2-1|12|-|TRBV11-2|-
TGTGCCAGCAGCCAGACTCCAAATGAGCAGTTCTTC
CASSQTPNEQFF
>TRBJ2-1|14|-|TRBV6-5|-
TGTGCCAGCAGACCTCAGACAGTTTACAATGAGCAGTTCTTC
CASRPQTVYNEQFF
>TRBJ2-3|15|-|TRBV18|-
TGTGCCAGCTCACCAGAAGCGGGTTCCACAGATACGCAGTATTTT
CASSPEAGSTDTQYF
>TRBJ1-3|15|-|TRBV6-5|-
TGTGCCAGCAGCGACAGAGACGACTCTGGAAACACCATATATTTT
CASSDRDDSGNTIYF
>TRBJ1-1|14|-|TRBV30|-
TGTGCCTGGAGTCCAGAACCCCGGGGGTCAGGACCTTTCTTT
CAWSPEPRGSGPFF
>TRBJ2-1|16|TRBD1|TRBV5-1|-
TGCGCCAGCAGCTCCTCTGACAGGGCGGGCTACAATGAGCAGTTCTTC
CASSSSDRAGYNEQFF
>TRBJ2-2|16|TRBD1|TRBV5-1|-
TGCGCCAGCAGCTTGGGGGCAGGGGGCGTAACCGGGGAGCTGTTTTTT
CASSLGAGGVTGELFF
>TRBJ2-7|16|TRBD2|TRBV7-2|-
TGTGCCAGCAGCTCGGGACTAGCGGGAGTCTCCTACGAGCAGTACTTC
CASSSGLAGVSYEQYF
>TRBJ2-1|16|TRBD2|TRBV11-2|few
TGTGCCAGCAGCTTAGTAACGGGAGGTCTAAAAGTGGAGCAGTTCTTC
CASSLVTGGLKVEQFF